The clone carrying this TCR beta chain showed up just a few times. The antigen is unknown. The V gene's germline CDR1 is MNHEY and CDR2 SMNVEV (reference sequence). The CDR3 consists of 11 residues. V was trimmed by 3 bases and J by 7 bases, leaving 5 bases between them. This record comes from a study of T-cell memory formation after mild COVID-19. Broader study findings: The main location of contracting CD4+ clones was CM and EM, and that of contracting CD8+ clones was EMRA. Prior to infection, memory already included some responding clones, suggesting cross-reactive memory joined.

TCRdb redid the calling of the 5' RACE reads with MiXCR, one entry per CDR3 protein. The sample has under 200,000 distinct CDR3 sequences; around a tenth are singletons. This sequence originates from a man between 18 and 29 years old who had mild COVID-19 (a few samples of this study predate the infection). Cell type and time point are not known. The genes are TRBV27 and TRBJ2-3; D is unresolved. Input material: PBMCs or a T cell subset sorted from them (not recorded which). The CDR3 spells CASSLGNTQYF. As DNA, the CDR3 is TGTGCCAGCAGTTTGGGCAATACGCAGTATTTT.